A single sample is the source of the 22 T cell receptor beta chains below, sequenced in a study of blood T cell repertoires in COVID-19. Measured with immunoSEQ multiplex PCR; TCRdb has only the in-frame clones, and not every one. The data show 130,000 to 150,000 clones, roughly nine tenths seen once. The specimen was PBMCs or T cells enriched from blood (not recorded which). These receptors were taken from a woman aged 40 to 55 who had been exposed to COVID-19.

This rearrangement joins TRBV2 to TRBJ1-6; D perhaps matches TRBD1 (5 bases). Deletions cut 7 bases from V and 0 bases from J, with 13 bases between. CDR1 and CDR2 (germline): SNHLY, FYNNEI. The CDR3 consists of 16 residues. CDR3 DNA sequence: TGTGCCAGCAAACTACAGGAGAGCTCCTATAATTCACCCCTCCACTTT. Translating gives CASKLQESSYNSPLHF.

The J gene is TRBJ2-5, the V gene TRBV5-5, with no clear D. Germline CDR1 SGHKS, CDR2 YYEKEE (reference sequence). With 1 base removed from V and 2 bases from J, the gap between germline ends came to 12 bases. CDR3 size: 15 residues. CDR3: CASSLRLLNQETQYF. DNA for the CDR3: TGTGCCAGCAGCTTGCGACTCCTAAATCAAGAGACCCAGTACTTC.

CDR3 nucleotides: TGTGCCAGTAGTATCACAGGGGGGTACGGCTACACCTTC. It translates to CASSITGGYGYTF. The gene calls are TRBV19 and TRBJ1-2; 8 nucleotides line up with TRBD1. Germline V gene data show CDR1 as LNHDA and CDR2 as SQIVND (reference sequence). With 3 bases clipped from V and 8 bases from J, the junction kept 5 bases outside the gene matches. CDR3 size: 13 residues.

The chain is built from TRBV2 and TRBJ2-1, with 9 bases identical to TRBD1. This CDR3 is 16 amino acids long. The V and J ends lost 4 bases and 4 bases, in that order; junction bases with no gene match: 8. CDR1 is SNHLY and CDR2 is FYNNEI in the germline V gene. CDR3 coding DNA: TGTGCCAGCAGTGCCTACAGGGGGCTATCATACAATGAGCAGTTCTTC. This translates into CASSAYRGLSYNEQFF. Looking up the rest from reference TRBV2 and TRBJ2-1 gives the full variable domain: EPEVTQTPSHQVTQMGQEVILRCVPISNHLYFYWYRQILGQKVEFLVSFYNNEISEKSEIFDDQFSVERPDGSNFTLKIRSTKLEDSAMYFCASSAYRGLSYNEQFFGPGTRLTVL.

CDR3 protein: CATSGREYNEQFF. The CDR3 nucleotides read TGTGCCACCAGTGGCCGCGAATACAATGAGCAGTTCTTC. V and J are TRBV24-1 and TRBJ2-1; the D is unclear. This CDR3 comprises 13 residues. Trimming shortened V by 5 bases and J by 4 bases, and 8 bases separated the two germline ends. Germline-derived CDR1 and CDR2 are KGHDR and SFDVKD.

Here the CDR3 DNA reads TGCGCCAGCAGTGAGTCGGAGCGGGAGTCCCCCGTACTCTACAATGAGCAGTTCTTC. It yields the protein CASSESERESPVLYNEQFF. V gene TRBV10-2 combines with J gene TRBJ2-1; 8 positions match TRBD2. The CDR3 has 19 amino acids. Germline CDR1 reads WSHSY; CDR2 reads SAAADI. V was pared by 0 bases and J by 3 bases, with 13 bases of the junction left unmatched.

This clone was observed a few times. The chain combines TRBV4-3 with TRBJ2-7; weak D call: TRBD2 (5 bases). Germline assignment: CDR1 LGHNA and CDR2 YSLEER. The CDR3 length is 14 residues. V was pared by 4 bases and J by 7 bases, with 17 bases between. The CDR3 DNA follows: TGCGCCAGCAGCCGAACCCAGGAGCCGGGGGAGCAGTACTTC. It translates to CASSRTQEPGEQYF.

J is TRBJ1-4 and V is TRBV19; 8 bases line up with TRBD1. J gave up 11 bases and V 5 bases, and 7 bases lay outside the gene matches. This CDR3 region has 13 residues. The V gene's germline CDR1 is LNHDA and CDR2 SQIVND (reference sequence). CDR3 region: CASSPGTGGKLFF. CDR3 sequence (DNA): TGTGCCAGTAGTCCCGGGACAGGCGGGAAACTGTTTTTT.

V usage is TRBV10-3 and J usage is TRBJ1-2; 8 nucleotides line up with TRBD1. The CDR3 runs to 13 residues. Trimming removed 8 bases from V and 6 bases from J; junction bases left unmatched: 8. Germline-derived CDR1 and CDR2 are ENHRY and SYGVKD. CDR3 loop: CAIPGGSPHGYTF. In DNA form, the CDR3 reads TGTGCCATCCCAGGGGGCTCCCCCCATGGCTACACCTTC.

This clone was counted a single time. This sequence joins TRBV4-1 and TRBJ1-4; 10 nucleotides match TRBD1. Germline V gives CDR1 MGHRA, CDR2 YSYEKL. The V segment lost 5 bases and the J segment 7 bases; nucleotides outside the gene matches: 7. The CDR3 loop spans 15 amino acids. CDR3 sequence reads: CASSVDRGQSEKLFF. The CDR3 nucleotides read TGCGCCAGCAGCGTAGACAGGGGGCAAAGTGAAAAACTGTTTTTT.

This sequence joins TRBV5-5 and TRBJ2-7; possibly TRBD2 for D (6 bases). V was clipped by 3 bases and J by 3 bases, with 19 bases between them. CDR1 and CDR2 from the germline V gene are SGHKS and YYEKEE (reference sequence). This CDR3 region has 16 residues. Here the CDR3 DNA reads TGTGCCAGCAGCTATGGGGGGACCGTCCGGATCTACGAGCAGTACTTC. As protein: CASSYGGTVRIYEQYF.

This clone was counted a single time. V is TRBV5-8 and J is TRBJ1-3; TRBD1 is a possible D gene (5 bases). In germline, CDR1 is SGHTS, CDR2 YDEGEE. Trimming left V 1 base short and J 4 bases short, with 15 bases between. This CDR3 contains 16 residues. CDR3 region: CASSLRAGPSGNTIYF. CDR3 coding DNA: TGTGCCAGCAGCTTGCGTGCAGGGCCCTCCGGAAACACCATATATTTT.

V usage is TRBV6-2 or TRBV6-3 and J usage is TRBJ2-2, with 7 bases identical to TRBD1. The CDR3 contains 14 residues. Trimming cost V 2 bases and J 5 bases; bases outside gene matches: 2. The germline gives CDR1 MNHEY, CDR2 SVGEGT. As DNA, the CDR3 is TGTGCCAGCAGTTACCCAGGGGGAACCGGGGAGCTGTTTTTT. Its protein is CASSYPGGTGELFF.

The CDR3 bases are TGTGCCAGCTCCCCCGGGACAGGGTCCTCAAATACGCAGTATTTT. Translation: CASSPGTGSSNTQYF. The chain combines TRBV18 with TRBJ2-3; TRBD1 matches 9 bases. Germline lookup yields CDR1 KGHSH and CDR2 LQKENI. V lost 6 bases to trimming and J lost 7 bases; unmatched junction nucleotides: 11. This CDR3 spans 15 amino acids.

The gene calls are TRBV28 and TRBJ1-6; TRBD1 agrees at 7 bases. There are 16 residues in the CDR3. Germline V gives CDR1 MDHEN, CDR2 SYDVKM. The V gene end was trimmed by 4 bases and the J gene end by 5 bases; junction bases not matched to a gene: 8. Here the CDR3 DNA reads TGTGCCAGCAGTTCAACTCCGGGACAGCATAATTCACCCCTCCACTTT. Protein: CASSSTPGQHNSPLHF.

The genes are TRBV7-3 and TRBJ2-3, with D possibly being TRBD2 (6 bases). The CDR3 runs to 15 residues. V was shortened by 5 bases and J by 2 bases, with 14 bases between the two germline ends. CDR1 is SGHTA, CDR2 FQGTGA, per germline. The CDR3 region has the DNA TGTGCCAGCAGCCCAACCGGGACTTTCACAGATACGCAGTATTTT. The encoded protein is CASSPTGTFTDTQYF.

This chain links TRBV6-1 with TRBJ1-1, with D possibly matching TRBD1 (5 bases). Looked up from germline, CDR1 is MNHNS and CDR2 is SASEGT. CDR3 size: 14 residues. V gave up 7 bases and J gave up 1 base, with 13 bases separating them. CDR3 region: CASTGRGTNTEAFF. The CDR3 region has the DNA TGTGCCAGCACCGGAAGGGGCACGAACACTGAAGCTTTCTTT.

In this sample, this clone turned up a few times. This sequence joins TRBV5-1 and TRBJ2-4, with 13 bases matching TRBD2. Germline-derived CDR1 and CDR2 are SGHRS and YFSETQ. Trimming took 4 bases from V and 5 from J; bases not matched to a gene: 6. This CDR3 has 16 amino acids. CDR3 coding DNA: TGCGCCAGCAGCGAAACTAGCGGGGGGGCCGAAAACATTCAGTACTTC. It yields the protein CASSETSGGAENIQYF.

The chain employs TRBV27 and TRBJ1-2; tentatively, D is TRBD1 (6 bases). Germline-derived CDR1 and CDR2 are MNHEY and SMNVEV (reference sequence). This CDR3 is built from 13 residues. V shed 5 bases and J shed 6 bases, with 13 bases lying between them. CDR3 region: CASSPGTRDGYTF. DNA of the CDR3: TGTGCCAGCAGTCCCGGGACAAGGGATGGCTACACCTTC.

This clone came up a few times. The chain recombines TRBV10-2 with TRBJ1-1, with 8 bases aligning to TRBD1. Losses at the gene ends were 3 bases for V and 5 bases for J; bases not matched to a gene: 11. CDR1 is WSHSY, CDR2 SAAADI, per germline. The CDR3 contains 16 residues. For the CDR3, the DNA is TGCGCCAGCAGTGACCTTGAGACAGGGGTAACGACTGAAGCTTTCTTT. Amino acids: CASSDLETGVTTEAFF.

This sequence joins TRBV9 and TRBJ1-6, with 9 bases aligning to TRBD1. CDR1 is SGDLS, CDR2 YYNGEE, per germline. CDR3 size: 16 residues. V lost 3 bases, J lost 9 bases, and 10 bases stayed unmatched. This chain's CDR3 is CASSAAGGQGSSPLHF. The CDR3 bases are TGTGCCAGCAGCGCGGCCGGGGGACAGGGTTCTTCACCCCTCCACTTT.

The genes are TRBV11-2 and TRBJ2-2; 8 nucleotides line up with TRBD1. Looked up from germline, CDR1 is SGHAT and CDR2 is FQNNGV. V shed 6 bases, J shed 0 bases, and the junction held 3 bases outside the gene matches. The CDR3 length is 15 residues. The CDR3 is CASRYRGTNTGELFF. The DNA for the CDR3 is TGTGCCAGCAGGTACAGGGGGACGAACACCGGGGAGCTGTTTTTT. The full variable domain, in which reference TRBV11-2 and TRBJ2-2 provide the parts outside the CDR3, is EAGVAQSPRYKIIEKRQSVAFWCNPISGHATLYWYQQILGQGPKLLIQFQNNGVVDDSQLPKDRFSAERLKGVDSTLKIQPAKLEDSAVYLCASRYRGTNTGELFFGEGSRLTVL.